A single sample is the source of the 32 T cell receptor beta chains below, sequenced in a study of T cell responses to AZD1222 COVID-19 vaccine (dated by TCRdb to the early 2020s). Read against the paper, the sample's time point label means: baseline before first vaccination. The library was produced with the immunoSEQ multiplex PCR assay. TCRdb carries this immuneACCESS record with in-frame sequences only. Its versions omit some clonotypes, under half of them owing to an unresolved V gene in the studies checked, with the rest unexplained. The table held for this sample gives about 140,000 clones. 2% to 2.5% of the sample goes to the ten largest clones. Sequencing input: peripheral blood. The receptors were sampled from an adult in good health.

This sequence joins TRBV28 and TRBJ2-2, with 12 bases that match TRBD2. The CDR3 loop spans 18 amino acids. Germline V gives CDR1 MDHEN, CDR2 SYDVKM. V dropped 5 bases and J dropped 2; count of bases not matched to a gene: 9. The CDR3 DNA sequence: TGTGCCAGCAGTCCTTGGGCTAGCGGGGGGGCAAACACCGGGGAGCTGTTTTTT. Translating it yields CASSPWASGGANTGELFF.

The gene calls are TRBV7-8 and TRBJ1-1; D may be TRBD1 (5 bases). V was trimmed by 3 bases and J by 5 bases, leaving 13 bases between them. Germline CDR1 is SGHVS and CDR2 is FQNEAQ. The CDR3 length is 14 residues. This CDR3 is CASSLGLQETEAFF. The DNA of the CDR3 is TGTGCCAGCAGCTTGGGACTCCAGGAAACTGAAGCTTTCTTT.

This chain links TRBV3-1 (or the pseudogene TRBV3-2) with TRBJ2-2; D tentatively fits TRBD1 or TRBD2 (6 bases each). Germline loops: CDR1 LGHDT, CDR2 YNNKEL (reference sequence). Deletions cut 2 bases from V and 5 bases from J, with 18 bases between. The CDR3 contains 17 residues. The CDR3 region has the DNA TGTGCCAGCAGCCAACATAAGGGCAGGGGAGGAACCGGGGAGCTGTTTTTT. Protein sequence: CASSQHKGRGGTGELFF.

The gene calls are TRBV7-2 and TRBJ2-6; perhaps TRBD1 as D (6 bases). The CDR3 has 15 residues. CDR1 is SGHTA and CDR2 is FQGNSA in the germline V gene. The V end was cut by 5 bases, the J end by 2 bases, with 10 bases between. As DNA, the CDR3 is TGTGCCAGCAGCCCGAACAGGGCTGGGGCCAACGTCCTGACTTTC. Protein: CASSPNRAGANVLTF.

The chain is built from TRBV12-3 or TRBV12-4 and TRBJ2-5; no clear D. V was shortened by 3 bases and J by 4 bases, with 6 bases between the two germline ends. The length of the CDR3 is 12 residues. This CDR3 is CASSFRGETQYF. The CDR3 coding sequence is TGTGCCAGCAGTTTCCGAGGAGAGACCCAGTACTTC.

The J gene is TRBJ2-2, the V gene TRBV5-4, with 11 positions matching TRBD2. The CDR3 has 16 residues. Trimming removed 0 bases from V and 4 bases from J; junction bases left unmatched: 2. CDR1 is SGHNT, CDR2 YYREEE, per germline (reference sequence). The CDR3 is CASSLGLAGGTGELFF. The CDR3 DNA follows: TGTGCCAGCAGCTTGGGGCTAGCGGGGGGCACCGGGGAGCTGTTTTTT.

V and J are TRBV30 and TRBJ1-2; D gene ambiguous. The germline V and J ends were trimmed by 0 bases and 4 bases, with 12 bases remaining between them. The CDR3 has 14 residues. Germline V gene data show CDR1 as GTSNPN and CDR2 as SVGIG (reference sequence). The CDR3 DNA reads TGTGCCTGGAGTGTACGTGGCAGGAGCTATGGCTACACCTTC. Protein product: CAWSVRGRSYGYTF.

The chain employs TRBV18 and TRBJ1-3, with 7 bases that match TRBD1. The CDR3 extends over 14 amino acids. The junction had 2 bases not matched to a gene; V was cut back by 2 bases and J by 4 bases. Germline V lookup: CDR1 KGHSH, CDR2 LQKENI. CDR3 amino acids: CASSPGTDGNTIYF. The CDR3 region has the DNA TGTGCCAGCTCACCAGGGACAGACGGAAACACCATATATTTT. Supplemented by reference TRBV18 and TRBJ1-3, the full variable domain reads NAGVMQNPRHLVRRRGQEARLRCSPMKGHSHVYWYRQLPEEGLKFMVYLQKENIIDESGMPKERFSAEFPKEGPSILRIQQVVRGDSAAYFCASSPGTDGNTIYFGEGSWLTVV.

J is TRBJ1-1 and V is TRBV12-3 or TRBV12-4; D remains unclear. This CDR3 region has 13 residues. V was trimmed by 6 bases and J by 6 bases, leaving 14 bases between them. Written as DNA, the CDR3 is TGTGCCAGCAGCGGAGACGTAACTGCTGAAGCTTTCTTT. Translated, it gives CASSGDVTAEAFF.

CDR3 sequence reads: CASSETSSSYNEQFF. The DNA of the CDR3 is TGCGCCAGCAGTGAGACTAGCAGCTCCTACAATGAGCAGTTCTTC. V is TRBV10-2 and J is TRBJ2-1; TRBD2 might be the D (6 bases). Germline values: CDR1 WSHSY, CDR2 SAAADI. V lost 2 bases, J lost 0 bases, and 8 bases lay in between. This CDR3 has 15 residues.

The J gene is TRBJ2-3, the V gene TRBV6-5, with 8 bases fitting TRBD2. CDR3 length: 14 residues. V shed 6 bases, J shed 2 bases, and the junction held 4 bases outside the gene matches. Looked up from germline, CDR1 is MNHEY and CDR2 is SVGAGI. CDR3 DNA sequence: TGTGCCAGCAGAGCGGGGGCAACCACAGATACGCAGTATTTT. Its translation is CASRAGATTDTQYF.

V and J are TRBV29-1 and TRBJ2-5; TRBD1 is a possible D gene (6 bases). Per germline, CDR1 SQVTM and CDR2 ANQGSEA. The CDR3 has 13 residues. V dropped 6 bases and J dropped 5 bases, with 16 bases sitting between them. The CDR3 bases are TGCAGCGTGGGGGCGGGCCGCCAGGAGACCCAGTACTTC. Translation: CSVGAGRQETQYF.

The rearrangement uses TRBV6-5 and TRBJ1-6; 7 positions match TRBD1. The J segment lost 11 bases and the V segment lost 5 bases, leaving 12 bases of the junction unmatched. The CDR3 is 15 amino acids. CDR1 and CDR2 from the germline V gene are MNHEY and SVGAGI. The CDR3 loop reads CASSTQPGGITPLHF. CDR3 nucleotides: TGTGCCAGCAGTACCCAGCCAGGGGGGATTACACCCCTCCACTTT.

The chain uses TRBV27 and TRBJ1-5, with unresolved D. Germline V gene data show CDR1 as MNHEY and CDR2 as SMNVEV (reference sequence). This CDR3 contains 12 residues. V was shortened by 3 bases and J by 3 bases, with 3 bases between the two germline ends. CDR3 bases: TGTGCCAGCAGTTTCGTCAATCAGCCCCAGCATTTT. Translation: CASSFVNQPQHF.

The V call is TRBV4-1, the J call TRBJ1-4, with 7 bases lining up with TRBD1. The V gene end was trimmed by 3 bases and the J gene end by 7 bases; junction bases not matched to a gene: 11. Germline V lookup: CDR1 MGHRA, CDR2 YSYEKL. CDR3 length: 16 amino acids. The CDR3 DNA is TGCGCCAGCAGCCAGGGATCAGGGGGGTGGGGTGAAAAACTGTTTTTT. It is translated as CASSQGSGGWGEKLFF.

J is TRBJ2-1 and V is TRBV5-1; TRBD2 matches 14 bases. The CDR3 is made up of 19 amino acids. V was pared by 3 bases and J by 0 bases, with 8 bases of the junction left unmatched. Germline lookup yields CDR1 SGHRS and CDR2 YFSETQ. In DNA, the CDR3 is TGCGCCAGCAGCTCAGGACTAGCGGGGGGTCCCCGCTCCTACAATGAGCAGTTCTTC. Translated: CASSSGLAGGPRSYNEQFF.

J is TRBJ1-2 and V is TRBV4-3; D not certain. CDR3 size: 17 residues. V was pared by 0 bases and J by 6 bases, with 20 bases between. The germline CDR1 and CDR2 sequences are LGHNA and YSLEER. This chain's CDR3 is CASSQDWIRTGMDGYTF. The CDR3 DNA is TGCGCCAGCAGCCAAGATTGGATCCGGACGGGAATGGATGGCTACACCTTC.

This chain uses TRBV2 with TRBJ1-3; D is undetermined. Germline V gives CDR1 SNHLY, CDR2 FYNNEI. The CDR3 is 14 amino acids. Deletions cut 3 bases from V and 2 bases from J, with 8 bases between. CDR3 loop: CASSEGFTGNTIYF. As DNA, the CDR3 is TGTGCCAGCAGTGAGGGATTTACTGGAAACACCATATATTTT.

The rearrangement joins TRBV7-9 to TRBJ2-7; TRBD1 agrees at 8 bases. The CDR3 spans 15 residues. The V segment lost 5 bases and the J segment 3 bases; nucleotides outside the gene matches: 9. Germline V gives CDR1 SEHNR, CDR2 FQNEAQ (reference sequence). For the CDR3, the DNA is TGTGCCAGCAGCCGCGACAGGGGTGCCGTCTACGAGCAGTACTTC. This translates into CASSRDRGAVYEQYF.

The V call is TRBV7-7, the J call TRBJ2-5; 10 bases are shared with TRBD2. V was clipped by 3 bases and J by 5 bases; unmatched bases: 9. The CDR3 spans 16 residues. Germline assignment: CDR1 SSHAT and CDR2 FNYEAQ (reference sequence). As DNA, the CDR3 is TGTGCCAGCAGCTTCACCTCTAGCGGGGGTCGCGAGACCCAGTACTTC. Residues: CASSFTSSGGRETQYF.

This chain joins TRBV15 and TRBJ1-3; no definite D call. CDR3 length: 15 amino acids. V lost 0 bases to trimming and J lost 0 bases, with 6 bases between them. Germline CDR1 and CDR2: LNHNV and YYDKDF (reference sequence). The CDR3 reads CATSRDKSSGNTIYF. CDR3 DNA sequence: TGTGCCACCAGCAGAGACAAGAGCTCTGGAAACACCATATATTTT.

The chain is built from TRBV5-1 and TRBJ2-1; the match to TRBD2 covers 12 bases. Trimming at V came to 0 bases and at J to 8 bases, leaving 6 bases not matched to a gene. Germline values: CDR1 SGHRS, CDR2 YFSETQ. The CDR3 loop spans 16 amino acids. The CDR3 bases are TGCGCCAGCAGCTTGGCGACTAGCGGGGGATTAGATGAGCAGTTCTTC. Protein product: CASSLATSGGLDEQFF.

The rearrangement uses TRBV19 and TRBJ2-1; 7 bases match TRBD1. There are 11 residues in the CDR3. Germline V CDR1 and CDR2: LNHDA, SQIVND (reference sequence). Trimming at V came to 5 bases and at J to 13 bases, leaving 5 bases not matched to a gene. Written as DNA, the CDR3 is TGTGCCAGTAGTGACAGGGTGGTACAGTTCTTC. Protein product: CASSDRVVQFF.

The CDR3 bases are TGTGCCAGTAGTATAGGGGTGGGAACTGAAGCTTTCTTT. Encoded protein: CASSIGVGTEAFF. The chain carries TRBV19 and TRBJ1-1, with D unresolved. Germline lookup yields CDR1 LNHDA and CDR2 SQIVND (reference sequence). V lost 1 base and J 5 bases, leaving 8 bases between the germline ends. This CDR3 is 13 amino acids long.

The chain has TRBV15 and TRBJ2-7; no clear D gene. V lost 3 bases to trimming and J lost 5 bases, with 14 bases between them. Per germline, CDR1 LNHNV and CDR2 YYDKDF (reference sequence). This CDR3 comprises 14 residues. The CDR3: CATSSTWASDEQYF. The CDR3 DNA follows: TGTGCCACCAGCAGCACATGGGCCTCGGACGAGCAGTACTTC.

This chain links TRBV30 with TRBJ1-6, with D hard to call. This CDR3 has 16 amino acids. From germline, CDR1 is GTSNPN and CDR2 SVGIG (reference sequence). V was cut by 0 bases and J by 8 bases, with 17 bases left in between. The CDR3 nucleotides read TGTGCCTGGAGTGTCTCTAGGGTGGTATTGGATTCACCCCTCCACTTT. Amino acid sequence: CAWSVSRVVLDSPLHF.

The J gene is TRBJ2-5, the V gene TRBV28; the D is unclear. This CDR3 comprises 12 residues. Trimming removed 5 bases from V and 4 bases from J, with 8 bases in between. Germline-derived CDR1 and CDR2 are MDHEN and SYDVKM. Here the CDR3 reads CASSIDVETQYF. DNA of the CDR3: TGTGCCAGCAGTATCGATGTAGAGACCCAGTACTTC.

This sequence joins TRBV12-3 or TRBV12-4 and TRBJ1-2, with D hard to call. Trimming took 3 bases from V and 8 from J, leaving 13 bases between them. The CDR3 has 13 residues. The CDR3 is CASSFAPVGGYTF. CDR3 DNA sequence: TGTGCCAGCAGTTTCGCCCCGGTGGGGGGCTACACCTTC.

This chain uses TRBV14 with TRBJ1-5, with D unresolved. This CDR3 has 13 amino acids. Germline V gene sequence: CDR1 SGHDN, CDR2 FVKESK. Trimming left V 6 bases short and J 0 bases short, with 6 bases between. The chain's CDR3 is CASSEGSNQPQHF. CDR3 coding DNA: TGTGCCAGCAGTGAAGGTAGCAATCAGCCCCAGCATTTT.

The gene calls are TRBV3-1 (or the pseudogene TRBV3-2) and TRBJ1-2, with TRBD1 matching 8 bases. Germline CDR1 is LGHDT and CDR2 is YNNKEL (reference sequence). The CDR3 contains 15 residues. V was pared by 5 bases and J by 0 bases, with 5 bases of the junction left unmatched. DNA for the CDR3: TGTGCCAGCAGCTGGGACAGGAGAGCTAACTATGGCTACACCTTC. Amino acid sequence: CASSWDRRANYGYTF.

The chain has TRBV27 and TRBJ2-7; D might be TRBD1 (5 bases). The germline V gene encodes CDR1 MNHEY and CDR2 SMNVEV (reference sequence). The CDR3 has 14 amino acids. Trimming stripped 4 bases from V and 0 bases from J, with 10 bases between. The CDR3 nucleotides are TGTGCCAGCAGTTGGGGCGGCGCCTCCTACGAGCAGTACTTC. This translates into CASSWGGASYEQYF.

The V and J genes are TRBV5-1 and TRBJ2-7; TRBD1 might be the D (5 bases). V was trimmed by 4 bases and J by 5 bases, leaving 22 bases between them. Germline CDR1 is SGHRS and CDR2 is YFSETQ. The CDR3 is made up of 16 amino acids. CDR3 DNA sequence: TGCGCCAGCAGCAGCGAGCAGGGCCTTATTGGGAACGAGCAGTACTTC. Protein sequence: CASSSEQGLIGNEQYF.